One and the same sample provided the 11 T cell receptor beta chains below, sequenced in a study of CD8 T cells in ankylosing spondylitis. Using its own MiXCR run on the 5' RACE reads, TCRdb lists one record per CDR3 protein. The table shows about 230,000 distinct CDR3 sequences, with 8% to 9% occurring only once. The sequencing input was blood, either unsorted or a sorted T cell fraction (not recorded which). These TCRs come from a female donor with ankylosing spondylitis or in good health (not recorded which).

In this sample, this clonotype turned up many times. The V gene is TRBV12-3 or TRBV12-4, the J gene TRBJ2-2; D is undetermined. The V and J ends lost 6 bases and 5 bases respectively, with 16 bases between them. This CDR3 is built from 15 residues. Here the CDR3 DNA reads TGTGCCAGCAGCCCAACCCGGGCACGAACCGGGGAGCTGTTTTTT. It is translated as CASSPTRARTGELFF.

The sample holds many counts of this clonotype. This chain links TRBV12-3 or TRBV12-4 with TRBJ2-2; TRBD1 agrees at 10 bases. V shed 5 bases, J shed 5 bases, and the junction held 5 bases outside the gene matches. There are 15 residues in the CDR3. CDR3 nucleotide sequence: TGTGCCAGCAGTCCATGGGGACAGGGGACCGGGGAGCTGTTTTTT. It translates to CASSPWGQGTGELFF.

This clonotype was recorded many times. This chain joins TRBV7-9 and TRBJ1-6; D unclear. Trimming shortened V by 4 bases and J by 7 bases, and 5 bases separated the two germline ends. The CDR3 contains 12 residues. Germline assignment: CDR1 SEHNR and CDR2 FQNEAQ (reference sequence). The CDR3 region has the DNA TGTGCCAGCAGCTCGTCCAATTCACCCCTCCACTTT. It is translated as CASSSSNSPLHF.

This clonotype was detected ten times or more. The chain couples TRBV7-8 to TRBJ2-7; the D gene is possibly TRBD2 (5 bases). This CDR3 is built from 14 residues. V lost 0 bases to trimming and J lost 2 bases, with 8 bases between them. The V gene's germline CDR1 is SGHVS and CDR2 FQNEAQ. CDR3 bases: TGTGCCAGCAGCTTAGCCCCCGGGACCTACGAGCAGTACTTC. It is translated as CASSLAPGTYEQYF. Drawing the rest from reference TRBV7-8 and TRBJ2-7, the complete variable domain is GAGVSQSPRYKVAKRGQDVALRCDPISGHVSLFWYQQALGQGPEFLTYFQNEAQLDKSGLPSDRFFAERPEGSVSTLKIQRTQQEDSAVYLCASSLAPGTYEQYFGPGTRLTVT.

DNA of the CDR3: TGTGCCAGCAGCTCGACCCTAGCGGACCACTACAATGAGCAGTTCTTC. Residues: CASSSTLADHYNEQFF. The V and J genes are TRBV7-1 and TRBJ2-1; TRBD2 matches at 7 bases. TRBV7-1 is an open reading frame whose function is uncertain. The CDR3 extends over 16 amino acids. Unmatched junction bases numbered 8, after V lost 3 bases and J lost 3 bases.

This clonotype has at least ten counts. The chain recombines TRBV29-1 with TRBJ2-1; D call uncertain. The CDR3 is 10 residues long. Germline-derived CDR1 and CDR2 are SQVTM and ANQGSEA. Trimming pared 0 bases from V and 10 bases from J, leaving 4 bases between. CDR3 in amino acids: CSVEEREQFF. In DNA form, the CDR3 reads TGCAGCGTTGAAGAAAGGGAGCAGTTCTTC.

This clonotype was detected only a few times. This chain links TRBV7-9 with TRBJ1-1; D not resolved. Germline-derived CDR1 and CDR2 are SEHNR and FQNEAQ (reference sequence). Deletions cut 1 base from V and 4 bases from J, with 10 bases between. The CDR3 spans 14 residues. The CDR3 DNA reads TGTGCCAGCAGCTTAGGGGTGGAGGGCACTGAAGCTTTCTTT. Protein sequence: CASSLGVEGTEAFF.

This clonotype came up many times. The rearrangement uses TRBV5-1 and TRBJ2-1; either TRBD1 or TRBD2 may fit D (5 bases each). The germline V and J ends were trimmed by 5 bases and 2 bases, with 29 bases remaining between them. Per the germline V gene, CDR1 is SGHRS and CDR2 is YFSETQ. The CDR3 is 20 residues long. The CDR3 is CASSRLPGPMGRFTYNEQFF. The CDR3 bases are TGCGCCAGCAGTAGGTTACCGGGACCCATGGGGCGGTTTACCTACAATGAGCAGTTCTTC.

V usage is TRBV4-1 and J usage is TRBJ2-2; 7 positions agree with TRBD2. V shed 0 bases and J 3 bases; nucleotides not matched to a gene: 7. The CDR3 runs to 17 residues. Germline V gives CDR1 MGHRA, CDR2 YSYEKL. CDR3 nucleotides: TGCGCCAGCAGCCAAGATAGGGCTAGCGGATACACCGGGGAGCTGTTTTTT. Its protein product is CASSQDRASGYTGELFF.

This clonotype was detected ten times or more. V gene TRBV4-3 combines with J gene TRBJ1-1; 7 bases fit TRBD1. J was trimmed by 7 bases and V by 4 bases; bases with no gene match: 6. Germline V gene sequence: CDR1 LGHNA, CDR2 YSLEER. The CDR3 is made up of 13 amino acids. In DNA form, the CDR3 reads TGCGCCAGCAGCCTTGAACAGGGGCTTGAAGCTTTCTTT. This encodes CASSLEQGLEAFF.

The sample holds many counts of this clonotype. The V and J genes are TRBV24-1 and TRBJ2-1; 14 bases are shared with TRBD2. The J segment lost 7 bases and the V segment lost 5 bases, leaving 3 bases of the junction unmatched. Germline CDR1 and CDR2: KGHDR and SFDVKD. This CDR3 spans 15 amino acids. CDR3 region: CATSGWTSGRNEQFF. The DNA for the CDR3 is TGTGCCACCAGTGGGTGGACTAGCGGGAGGAATGAGCAGTTCTTC.